This T cell receptor (beta chain) was identified in a study of T cells in Graves' hyperthyroidism and ophthalmopathy (dated by TCRdb to 2018 to 2020). The study in broad terms: Peripheral blood was sampled at the time of initial diagnosis, prior to any treatment. TCR Vbeta CDR3 sequencing of 120 to 150 peripheral blood samples (roughly 43 ophthalmopathy, 75 hyperthyroidism and some 17 progressor patients) is reported in the paper. For training and testing, the approximately 97 patients in the discovery cohort were randomly divided in a 7:3 ratio. An independent validation cohort of around 19 hyperthyroidism patients and about 16 patients who later progressed to ophthalmopathy tested prospective prediction of ophthalmopathy. Thyroid tissue and blood T-cell repertoires from roughly six Graves' hyperthyroidism patients were also compared in the study. To identify TCR V-J signatures that set the groups apart, the researchers used a discovery cohort of 100 patients, made up of 40 to 45 with Graves' ophthalmopathy and about 55 with stable Graves' hyperthyroidism. After blood sampling, hyperthyroidism patients were treated with methimazole at a starting dose of 30 mg daily, and ophthalmopathy patients were treated with high-dose intravenous methylprednisolone.

The TCR beta CDR3 regions were amplified from the RNA transcripts. A first-round RT-PCR of the TCR CDR3 used the HTBI primer set with the Qiagen OneStep RT-PCR kit. A second multiplex PCR round built the libraries, followed by size selection and purification. Paired-end sequencing of the libraries was performed with 100 bp reads on an Illumina HiSeq2000. The original methods were these. SOAPnuke was used to process the raw data, with reads discarded if the reads contained adapters or uncalled bases, had a mean Phred below 15, or lacked an exact constant-primer or identifier match. COPE v1.2.5 was used to merge the high-quality paired reads, and each unique nucleotide sequence was defined as a clonotype. MiTCR v1.1 was used to align clonotypes to the IMGT TRBV, TRBD and TRBJ reference segments. Analysis was restricted to V-J combinations with a frequency above 0.0001, which covered 99.2% of repertoires. A TCS score was defined as the ratio of F50 (clonal expansion) to E x V (chaos), with BLOSUM62-based TCRdist applied between CDR3 peptides within each V-J. Welch's t-statistics and random forest reduced 500 to 550 V-J features to around 14, which were used in a naive Bayes classifier (R e1071). Using fastp at Q25 and MiXCR, TCRdb reprocessed the public reads and kept productive beta chains. For every CDR3 protein sequence, its rows merge into one entry that carries the most common genes and DNA. The V and J calls and clone size come from TCRdb's table, not from the authors' own analysis. The sample includes 250,000 to 300,000 distinct CDR3 sequences, with approximately 18% observed a single time. The ten biggest clones cover about 40% of the sample.

Study-level results and caveats: In validation, progression to ophthalmopathy was predicted by the model with around 70% sensitivity and roughly 76% specificity, a median of 6.5 months before onset. Most expanded thyroid clonotypes (frequency above 0.001) were also detected in blood, suggesting blood repertoires may reflect thyroid immune responses. Sample size was not statistically predetermined, and blinding of investigators to group allocation was not performed. A 13 V-J signature model separated ophthalmopathy from stable hyperthyroidism, with 87.88% sensitivity and roughly 81% specificity in cross-validation and 80%/75% in testing.

Ophthalmopathy patients had moderately to severely active disease, Clinical Activity Score of at least 3, NOSPECS grade of at least 4, and duration under 3 months. Any patient with an uncontrolled infection, another autoimmune disease, pregnancy or lactation was excluded. Clinical symptoms, serum thyroxine and TRAb, thyroid ultrasound, and orbital computed tomography formed the basis for the diagnoses. Ficoll-Paque density gradient centrifugation was used to isolate PBMCs from approximately 10 ml of fresh peripheral blood. Total RNA was extracted with Trizol reagent, and quality was checked on an Agilent 2100 Bioanalyzer. At least ten counts were recorded for this clonotype. The target of this receptor is not known. No base qualities exist here, and no much larger clone lies one base off it. The TCR sequence derives from a man in his fifties or sixties with Graves' ophthalmopathy. Specimen: blood.

The bases are TGTGCCAGCAGTGACGAAGCGGGTTTCTCCTACGAGCAGTACTTC. The resulting protein is CASSDEAGFSYEQYF. Recombination connected TRBV2 to TRBJ2-7; the D gene is possibly TRBD2, with 6 bases matching. V is shortened by 3 bases, J by 0 bases, and the region joining them spans 12 bases. Taken from cysteine to phenylalanine, the CDR3 has 15 residues. Of the read, only the CDR3 DNA is kept; its 45 bases are in frame from base 1. CDR1 is given as SNHLY and CDR2 as FYNNEI, both from the germline V gene. Where the CDR3 stops, the reference TRBV2 and TRBJ2-7 genes take over; the full variable domain is EPEVTQTPSHQVTQMGQEVILRCVPISNHLYFYWYRQILGQKVEFLVSFYNNEISEKSEIFDDQFSVERPDGSNFTLKIRSTKLEDSAMYFCASSDEAGFSYEQYFGPGTRLTVT.